This TCR beta chain emerged from a study of T cell changes during pregnancy in multiple sclerosis. Here immunoSEQ multiplex PCR was the method, and the copy in TCRdb shows in-frame clones only, minus some. Of about 110,000 clones in the sample, about 90% were seen once. V lost 5 bases, J lost 8 bases, and 19 bases lay in between. Germline CDR1 is SGHTA and CDR2 is FQGTGA. The CDR3 covers 15 residues. The material was peripheral blood, obtained before pregnancy. The TCR originated in a female donor with multiple sclerosis, enrolled in a pregnancy study. The chain joins TRBV7-3 to TRBJ2-1; D perhaps matches TRBD1 (5 bases). CDR3 sequence: CASSANRITHDEQFF. CDR3 in DNA: TGTGCCAGCAGCGCCAACAGGATTACCCACGATGAGCAGTTCTTC. Using reference TRBV7-3 and TRBJ2-1 for the parts outside the CDR3, the full variable domain is GAGVSQTPSNKVTEKGKYVELRCDPISGHTALYWYRQSLGQGPEFLIYFQGTGAADDSGLPNDRFFAVRPEGSVSTLKIQRTERGDSAVYLCASSANRITHDEQFFGPGTRLTVL.